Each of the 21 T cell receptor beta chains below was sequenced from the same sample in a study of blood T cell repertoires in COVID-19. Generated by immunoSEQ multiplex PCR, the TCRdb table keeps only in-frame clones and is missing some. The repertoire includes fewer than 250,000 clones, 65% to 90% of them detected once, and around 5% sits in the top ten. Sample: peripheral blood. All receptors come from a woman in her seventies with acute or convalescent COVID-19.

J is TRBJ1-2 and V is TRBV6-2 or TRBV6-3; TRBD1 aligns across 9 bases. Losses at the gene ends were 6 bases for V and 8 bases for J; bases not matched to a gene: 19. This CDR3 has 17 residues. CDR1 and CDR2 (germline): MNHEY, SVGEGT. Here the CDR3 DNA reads TGTGCCAGCAGCCCTAGCCGTAATGAACAGGGGGCGCAAGGCTACACCTTC. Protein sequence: CASSPSRNEQGAQGYTF.

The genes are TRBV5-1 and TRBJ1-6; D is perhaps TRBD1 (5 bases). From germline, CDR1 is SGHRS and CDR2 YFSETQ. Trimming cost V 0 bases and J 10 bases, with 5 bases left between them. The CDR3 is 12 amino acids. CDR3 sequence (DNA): TGCGCCAGCAGCTTGGGGGGCTCACCCCTCCACTTT. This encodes CASSLGGSPLHF.

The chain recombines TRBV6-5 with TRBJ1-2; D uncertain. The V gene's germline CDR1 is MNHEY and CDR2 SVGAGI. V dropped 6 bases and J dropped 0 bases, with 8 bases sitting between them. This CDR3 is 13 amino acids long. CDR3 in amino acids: CASRPQANYGYTF. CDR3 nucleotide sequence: TGTGCCAGCAGACCGCAGGCTAACTATGGCTACACCTTC.

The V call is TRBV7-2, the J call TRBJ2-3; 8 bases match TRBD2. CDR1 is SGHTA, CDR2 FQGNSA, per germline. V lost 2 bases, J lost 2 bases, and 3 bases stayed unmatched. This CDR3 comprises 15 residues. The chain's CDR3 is CASSLFGGATDTQYF. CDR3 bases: TGTGCCAGCAGCTTATTCGGGGGGGCCACAGATACGCAGTATTTT. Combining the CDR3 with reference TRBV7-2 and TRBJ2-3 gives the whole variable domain GAGVSQSPSNKVTEKGKDVELRCDPISGHTALYWYRQSLGQGLEFLIYFQGNSAPDKSGLPSDRFSAERTGGSVSTLTIQRTQQEDSAVYLCASSLFGGATDTQYFGPGTRLTVL.

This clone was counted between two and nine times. DNA of the CDR3: TGTGCCTGGAGTGGGACAGCCAAAGCTTTCTTT. This translates into CAWSGTAKAFF. The J gene is TRBJ1-1, the V gene TRBV30; D may be TRBD1 (6 bases). The CDR3 loop spans 11 amino acids. From germline, CDR1 is GTSNPN and CDR2 SVGIG (reference sequence). The V gene lost 1 base and the J gene lost 9 bases, with 9 bases spanning the gap.

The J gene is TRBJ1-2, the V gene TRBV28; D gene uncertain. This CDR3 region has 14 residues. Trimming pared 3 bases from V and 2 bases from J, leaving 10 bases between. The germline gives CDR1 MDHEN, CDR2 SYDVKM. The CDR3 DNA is TGTGCCAGCAGTTTGGGCAATTACAACTATGGCTACACCTTC. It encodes CASSLGNYNYGYTF.

CDR3 region: CASSLGLAGGPTDTQYF. The CDR3 nucleotides are TGTGCCAGCAGCTTGGGACTAGCGGGGGGGCCCACAGATACGCAGTATTTT. V usage is TRBV5-6 and J usage is TRBJ2-3, with TRBD2 identical over 14 bases. Trimming cost V 0 bases and J 2 bases; bases outside gene matches: 2. Germline V lookup: CDR1 SGHDT, CDR2 YYEEEE. The CDR3 extends over 17 amino acids.

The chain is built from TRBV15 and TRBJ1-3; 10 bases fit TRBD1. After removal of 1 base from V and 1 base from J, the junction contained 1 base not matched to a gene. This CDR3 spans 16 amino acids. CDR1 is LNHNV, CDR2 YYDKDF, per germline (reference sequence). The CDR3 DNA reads TGTGCCACCAGCAGAGGGGACAGGGGATCTGGAAACACCATATATTTT. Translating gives CATSRGDRGSGNTIYF.

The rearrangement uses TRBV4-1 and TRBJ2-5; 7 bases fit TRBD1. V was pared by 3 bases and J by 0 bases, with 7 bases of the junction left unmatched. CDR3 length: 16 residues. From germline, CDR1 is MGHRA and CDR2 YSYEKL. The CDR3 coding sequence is TGCGCCAGCAGCCAGACACCCACAGGGGACCAAGAGACCCAGTACTTC. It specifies CASSQTPTGDQETQYF.

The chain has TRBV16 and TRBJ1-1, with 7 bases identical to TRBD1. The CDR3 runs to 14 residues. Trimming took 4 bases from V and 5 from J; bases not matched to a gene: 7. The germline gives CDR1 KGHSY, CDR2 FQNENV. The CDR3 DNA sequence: TGTGCCAGCAGCCCGCCAGGGGGGAGTACTGAAGCTTTCTTT. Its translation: CASSPPGGSTEAFF.

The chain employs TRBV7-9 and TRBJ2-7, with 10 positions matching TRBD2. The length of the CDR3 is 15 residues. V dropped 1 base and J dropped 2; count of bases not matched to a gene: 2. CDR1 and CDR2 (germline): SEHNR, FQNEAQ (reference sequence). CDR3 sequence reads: CASSLGLAGPYEQYF. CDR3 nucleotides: TGTGCCAGCAGCTTAGGACTAGCGGGTCCCTACGAGCAGTACTTC.

The chain's CDR3 is CASSSGTSGGVFTDTQYF. The CDR3 nucleotides are TGTGCCAGCAGCTCAGGGACTAGCGGGGGTGTTTTCACAGATACGCAGTATTTT. This chain joins TRBV7-9 and TRBJ2-3, with 14 bases fitting TRBD2. J lost 2 bases, V lost 4 bases, and 8 bases had no gene match. Germline V gene sequence: CDR1 SEHNR, CDR2 FQNEAQ (reference sequence). The CDR3 runs to 18 residues.

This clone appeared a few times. CDR3 DNA: TGCGCCAGCGGCCGGACAGGGGGCACTGAAGCTTTCTTT. Protein: CASGRTGGTEAFF. V is TRBV5-1 and J is TRBJ1-1; 10 nucleotides match TRBD1. After removal of 7 bases from V and 4 bases from J, the junction contained 4 bases not matched to a gene. The CDR3 is 13 amino acids. Germline V lookup: CDR1 SGHRS, CDR2 YFSETQ.

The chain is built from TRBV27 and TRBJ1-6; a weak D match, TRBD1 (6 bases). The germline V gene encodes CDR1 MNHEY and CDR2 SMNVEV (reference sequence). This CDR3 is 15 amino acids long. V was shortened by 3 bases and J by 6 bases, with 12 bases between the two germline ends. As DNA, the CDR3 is TGTGCCAGCAGTTTGGGAACAGGGACTAATTCACCCCTCCACTTT. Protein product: CASSLGTGTNSPLHF.

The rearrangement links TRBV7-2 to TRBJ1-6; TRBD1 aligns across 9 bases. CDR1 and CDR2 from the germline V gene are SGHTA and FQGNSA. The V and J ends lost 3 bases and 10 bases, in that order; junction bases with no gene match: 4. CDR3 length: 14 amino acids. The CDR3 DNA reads TGTGCCAGCAGCTTGGACAGGGGAGGCTCACCCCTCCACTTT. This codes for CASSLDRGGSPLHF.

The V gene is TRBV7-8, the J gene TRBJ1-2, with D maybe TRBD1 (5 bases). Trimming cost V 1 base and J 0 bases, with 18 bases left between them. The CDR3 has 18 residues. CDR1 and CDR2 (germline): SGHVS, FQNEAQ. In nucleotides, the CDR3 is TGTGCCAGCAGCTTAGTCGAAGGGGCTAGGGGCACTAACTATGGCTACACCTTC. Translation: CASSLVEGARGTNYGYTF.

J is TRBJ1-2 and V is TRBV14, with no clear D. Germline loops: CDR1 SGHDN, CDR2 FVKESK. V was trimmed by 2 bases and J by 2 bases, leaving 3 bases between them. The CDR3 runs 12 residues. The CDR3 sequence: CASSQQNYGYTF. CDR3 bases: TGTGCCAGCAGCCAACAGAACTATGGCTACACCTTC.

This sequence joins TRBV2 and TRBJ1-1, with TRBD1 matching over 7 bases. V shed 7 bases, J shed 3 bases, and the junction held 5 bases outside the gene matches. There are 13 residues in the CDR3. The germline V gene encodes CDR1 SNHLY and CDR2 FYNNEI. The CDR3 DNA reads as TGTGCCAGCATCAGGGGGTTAGACACTGAAGCTTTCTTT. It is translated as CASIRGLDTEAFF.

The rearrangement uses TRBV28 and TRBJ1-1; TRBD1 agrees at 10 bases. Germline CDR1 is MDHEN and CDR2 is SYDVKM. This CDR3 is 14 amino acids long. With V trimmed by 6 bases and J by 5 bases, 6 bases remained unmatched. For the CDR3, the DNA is TGTGCCAGCAGATCCGGGACAGGGGTTACTGAAGCTTTCTTT. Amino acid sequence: CASRSGTGVTEAFF.

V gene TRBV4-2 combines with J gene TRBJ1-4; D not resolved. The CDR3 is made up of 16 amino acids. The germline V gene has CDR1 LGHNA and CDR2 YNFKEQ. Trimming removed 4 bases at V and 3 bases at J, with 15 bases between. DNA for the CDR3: TGTGCCAGCAGCCGAGCGGGGATGCAGGCTAATGAAAAACTGTTTTTT. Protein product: CASSRAGMQANEKLFF.

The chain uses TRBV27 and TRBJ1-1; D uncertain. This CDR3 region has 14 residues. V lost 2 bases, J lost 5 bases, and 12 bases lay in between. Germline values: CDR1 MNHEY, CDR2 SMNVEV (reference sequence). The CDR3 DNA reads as TGTGCCAGCAGTTTAAGGGAGGGAGGAACTGAAGCTTTCTTT. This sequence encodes CASSLREGGTEAFF.